This T cell receptor beta chain is from a study of T cell responses to AZD1222 COVID-19 vaccine. The study, taken as a whole, reports: It was only a handful of AZD1222 recipients who were seropositive at baseline. White British donors predominated, females outnumbered males, and clonal diversity was possibly underestimated. Targeting of unmutated variant regions was reportedly seen in nearly half of spike-specific TCRs. Spike-specific TCR breadth and depth both grew after two AZD1222 doses.

This clone was observed a single time. The antigen is not known. This CDR3 region has 13 residues. Germline V CDR1 and CDR2: SGHDT, YYEEEE. With 2 bases removed from V and 2 bases from J, the gap between germline ends came to 8 bases. This table comes from immunoSEQ multiplex PCR, and its TCRdb copy is limited to in-frame clones, with some not included. The sample holds about 210,000 clones; roughly 94% are singletons and the top ten take 1.7%. This chain joins TRBV5-6 and TRBJ2-7; D not certain. The sequence derives from an adult who received the MenACWY meningococcal vaccine as a control. Material: peripheral blood, obtained 28 days after the second dose of the MenACWY control vaccine. This CDR3 is CASSFKAAYEQYF. DNA of the CDR3: TGTGCCAGCAGCTTTAAGGCAGCCTACGAGCAGTACTTC.